The clone carrying this TCR beta chain was seen only once. The data were taken from a study of T cells in tuberculosis. V was pared by 0 bases and J by 2 bases, with 1 base of the junction left unmatched. This CDR3 region has 14 residues. Germline lookup yields CDR1 MGHRA and CDR2 YSYEKL. Latent tuberculosis screening used tuberculin skin test and IGRA at entry. The repertoire was sequenced with immunoSEQ multiplex PCR; TCRdb's copy has only in-frame clones and lacks some. The sample shows about 24,000 clones, over 95% of them seen only once. Source material: PBMCs. This TCR came from a donor aged 10-29 years with latent tuberculosis or without tuberculosis infection. The V call is TRBV4-1, the J call TRBJ2-7, with TRBD2 matching 7 bases. The CDR3 DNA reads as TGCGCCAGCAGCCAAGATCGGGGGGCCTACGAGCAGTACTTC. It encodes CASSQDRGAYEQYF.